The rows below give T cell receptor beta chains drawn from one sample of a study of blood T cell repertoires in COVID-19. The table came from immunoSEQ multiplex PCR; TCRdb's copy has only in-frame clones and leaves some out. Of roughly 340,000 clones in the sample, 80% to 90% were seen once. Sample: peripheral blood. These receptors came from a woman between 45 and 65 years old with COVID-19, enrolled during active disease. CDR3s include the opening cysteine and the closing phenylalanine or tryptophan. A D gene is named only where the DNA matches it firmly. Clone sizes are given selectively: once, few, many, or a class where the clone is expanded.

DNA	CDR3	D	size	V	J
TGTGCCAGCAGCTTAGTGGGGGACTGCTTTGGCAGCAATCAGCCCCAGCATTTT	CASSLVGDCFGSNQPQHF	-	-	TRBV11-3	TRBJ1-5
TGTGCCAGCAGCGTAGATCGCGGCCAAGAGACCCAGTACTTC	CASSVDRGQETQYF	-	-	TRBV9	TRBJ2-5
TGTGCCAGCAGCGACAGCGGGAGGGTGTACAATGAGCAGTTCTTC	CASSDSGRVYNEQFF	TRBD2	-	TRBV9	TRBJ2-1
TGTGCCAGCAGCTTAGTCCCGGGACTGCTCTCTGGAAACACCATATATTTT	CASSLVPGLLSGNTIYF	-	-	TRBV11-2	TRBJ1-3
TGTGCCAGCAGTTACTTTATAGGAGAGTTGAGGGAGCTGTTTTTT	CASSYFIGELRELFF	-	-	TRBV6-2/TRBV6-3	TRBJ2-2
TGTGCCAGCAGCCCATACGGGACTAGCGGGAGAGATACGCAGTATTTT	CASSPYGTSGRDTQYF	TRBD2	-	TRBV13	TRBJ2-3
TGTGCCAGCCCCACCGTGGGGACAGGGGATTACAATGAGCAGTTCTTC	CASPTVGTGDYNEQFF	TRBD1	once	TRBV7-9	TRBJ2-1
TGCGCCAGCAGCCACCGAATCGAGGAGCAGTTCTTC	CASSHRIEEQFF	-	-	TRBV4-1	TRBJ2-1
TGTGCCAGCAGCTTTCCCACTGCAGGGGGACCCGAGCAGTACTTC	CASSFPTAGGPEQYF	-	-	TRBV12-1	TRBJ2-7
TGTGCCAGCACAGTACTAGCGAACTACGAGCAGTACTTC	CASTVLANYEQYF	TRBD2	-	TRBV6-5	TRBJ2-7
TGTGCCAGCAGCTTAAGAACATTTGACAGGGGGCAGAATGAGCAGTTCTTC	CASSLRTFDRGQNEQFF	TRBD1	-	TRBV7-2	TRBJ2-1
TGTGCCAGCAGTCGCGACGTCACAGGGGACTATGGCTACACCTTC	CASSRDVTGDYGYTF	TRBD1	-	TRBV27	TRBJ1-2
TGTGCCTGGATGCCCCCAGGGGGAGGATGGGAGACCCAGTACTTC	CAWMPPGGGWETQYF	-	once	TRBV30	TRBJ2-5
TGTGCCAGCAGCTTATTCAGGGCAACTAATGAAAAACTGTTTTTT	CASSLFRATNEKLFF	-	-	TRBV11-2	TRBJ1-4
TGTGCCAGCAGCTCCCGGACTGATATCAATGAGCAGTTCTTC	CASSSRTDINEQFF	-	once	TRBV5-8	TRBJ2-1
TGTGCCAGCAGCTCGGGACTATTCCAAGAGACCCAGTACTTC	CASSSGLFQETQYF	TRBD2	-	TRBV7-2	TRBJ2-5
TGTGCCAGCAGTTTCGACCCGGGACTAGCGGGGTCTAGCACAGATACGCAGTATTTT	CASSFDPGLAGSSTDTQYF	TRBD2	-	TRBV6-2/TRBV6-3	TRBJ2-3
TGTGCCAGCAGTGGCCTAGCGGGATACGAGCAGTACTTC	CASSGLAGYEQYF	TRBD2	-	TRBV2	TRBJ2-7
TGTGCCAGCAGCCAAGGGAGAGGCGGGAGTAGAGAAGAGACCCAGTACTTC	CASSQGRGGSREETQYF	TRBD2	-	TRBV3-1/TRBV3-2	TRBJ2-5
TGTGCCAGCAGCTTAGGATCTGGAGCGGCCTTC	CASSLGSGAAF	-	-	TRBV7-6	TRBJ1-2
TGTGCCAGCAGTTTACTGGCGGGAGGGGGTGCAGATACGCAGTATTTT	CASSLLAGGGADTQYF	TRBD2	-	TRBV27	TRBJ2-3
TGCAGCGCGGACACCGTAACCGGGGAGCTGTTTTTT	CSADTVTGELFF	-	-	TRBV29-1	TRBJ2-2
TGTGCCAGTAGTATGGGACTAGCGGGAGTAAGTGAGCAGTTCTTC	CASSMGLAGVSEQFF	TRBD2	once	TRBV19	TRBJ2-1
TGCGCCAGCAGCCCCGCGGGAAGCAATCAGCCCCAGCATTTT	CASSPAGSNQPQHF	-	-	TRBV5-1	TRBJ1-5
TGCAGTGCTTATAATGAGTATGGCTACACCTTC	CSAYNEYGYTF	-	-	TRBV20-1	TRBJ1-2
TGCAGCGTCCAGGATCGAAACACCATATATTTT	CSVQDRNTIYF	-	-	TRBV29-1	TRBJ1-3
TGTGCCAGCTCACACGACAGGGGAAACACTGAAGCTTTCTTT	CASSHDRGNTEAFF	TRBD1	-	TRBV18	TRBJ1-1
TGTGCCAGTAGGCTCATGGAGGGTCGGACTGAAGCTTTCTTT	CASRLMEGRTEAFF	-	-	TRBV19	TRBJ1-1
TGTGCCAGCAGCTTGGATAGGGGCTATCCCAATCAGCCCCAGCATTTT	CASSLDRGYPNQPQHF	-	-	TRBV5-4	TRBJ1-5
TGTGCCAGCAGCCTCGACAGGTACAACGAGCAGTACTTC	CASSLDRYNEQYF	-	-	TRBV7-2	TRBJ2-7
TGCGCCAGCAGCCAAGGTGGGGGGGCCGGGGAGCTGTTTTTT	CASSQGGGAGELFF	TRBD2	-	TRBV4-3	TRBJ2-2
TGTGCCAGCAGGCTGGCCCCGGGACAGGGAAAGACCGGGGAGCTGTTTTTT	CASRLAPGQGKTGELFF	TRBD1	once	TRBV2	TRBJ2-2
TGTGCTGGAGATTTCTCGGGGGAGACCCAGTACTTC	CAGDFSGETQYF	-	few	TRBV30	TRBJ2-5
TGTGCCAGCAGTTACGGCACTGAGGGCTATGGCTACACCTTC	CASSYGTEGYGYTF	-	-	TRBV6-5	TRBJ1-2
TGCGCCAGCAGCGCCACAGGGGAGTATACGCAGTATTTT	CASSATGEYTQYF	TRBD1	-	TRBV5-1	TRBJ2-3
TGTGCCAGCAGTGGGACAGGGGAAGTCGGCAGGAACTATGGCTACACCTTC	CASSGTGEVGRNYGYTF	TRBD1	-	TRBV6-2/TRBV6-3	TRBJ1-2
TGTGCCAGCAGCTTACCTCAAGCAGGGCACACCTACGAGCAGTACTTC	CASSLPQAGHTYEQYF	-	-	TRBV11-2	TRBJ2-7